The following is a T cell receptor (beta chain) sequence with its context. Its target is unknown. Deletions cut 2 bases from V and 7 bases from J, with 15 bases between. The CDR3 has 14 residues. In germline, CDR1 is GTSNPN, CDR2 SVGIG (reference sequence). Genomic DNA belonging to each subset was distributed in equal measure over several immunoSEQ plates. TCRdb keeps only in-frame clones here, not all; method: immunoSEQ multiplex PCR. The sample holds roughly 600,000 clones, 95% to 98% seen once. The data were taken from a study of shared clonotypes between healthy human individuals. Findings and limits, study-wide: Among the subsets, naive ones generally showed larger estimated richness than memory ones.

The naive CD8 population came from CD45RO-negative cells selected for CCR7, without terminally differentiated effector memory CD45RA+ cells. Sequencing input: naive CD8+ T cells sorted from blood. The TCR comes from a young man in good health. This chain links TRBV30 with TRBJ2-1; weak D call: TRBD2 (6 bases). CDR3 residues: CAWSYSGAANEQFF. CDR3 nucleotide sequence: TGTGCCTGGAGTTATAGCGGAGCAGCGAATGAGCAGTTCTTC.